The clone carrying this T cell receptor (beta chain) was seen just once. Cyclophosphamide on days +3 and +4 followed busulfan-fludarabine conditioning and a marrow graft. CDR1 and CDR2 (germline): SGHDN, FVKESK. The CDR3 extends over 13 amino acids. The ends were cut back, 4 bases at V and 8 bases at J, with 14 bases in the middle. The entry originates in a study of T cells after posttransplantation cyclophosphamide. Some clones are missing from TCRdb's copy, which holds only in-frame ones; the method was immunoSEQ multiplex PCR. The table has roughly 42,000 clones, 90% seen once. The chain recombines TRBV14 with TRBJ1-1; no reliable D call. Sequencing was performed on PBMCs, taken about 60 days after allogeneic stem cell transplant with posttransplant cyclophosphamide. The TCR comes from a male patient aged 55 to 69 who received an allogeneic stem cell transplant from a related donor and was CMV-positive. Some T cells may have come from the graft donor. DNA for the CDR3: TGTGCCAGCAGCCCCTCGTGGGCAGGAGAAGCTTTCTTT. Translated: CASSPSWAGEAFF.